These T cell receptor beta chains were read from a single sample in a study of blood T cells in healthy people across ages. TCRdb re-called the 5' RACE reads through MiXCR, storing one row per CDR3 protein. The sample consists of 600,000 to 1,000,000 distinct CDR3 sequences, roughly 64% of them appearing once. The sequenced material came from blood. The receptor source for this set is a man younger than 40 in good health. CDR3s include the opening cysteine and the closing phenylalanine or tryptophan. A D gene is named only where the DNA matches it firmly. Rows may omit the clone size; those that give it use once, few, many or a size class.

V	J	D	size	DNA	CDR3
TRBV14	TRBJ1-4	NA	NA	TGTGCCAGCAGCCCTCCGGGACGGATGAATGAAAAACTGTTTTTT	CASSPPGRMNEKLFF
TRBV12-3/TRBV12-4	TRBJ2-1	TRBD2	few	TGTGCCAGCAGTTCCGGGACTAGCCTCGGGCAGGAGCAGTTCTTC	CASSSGTSLGQEQFF
TRBV7-2	TRBJ2-1	TRBD2	few	TGTGCCAGCAGCTTAAATAGCGGGGGGGCCGGGAATGAGCAGTTCTTC	CASSLNSGGAGNEQFF
TRBV29-1	TRBJ1-1	NA	NA	TGCAGCGTTTTACAGGGTCTGGCTTTCTTT	CSVLQGLAFF
TRBV5-1	TRBJ2-1	NA	few	TGCGCCAGCAGCTCACCACACAATGAGCAGTTCTTC	CASSSPHNEQFF
TRBV6-5	TRBJ2-5	TRBD2	NA	TGTGCCAGCAGGATAGCGGGGGCCATGCAAGAGACCCAGTACTTC	CASRIAGAMQETQYF
TRBV20-1	TRBJ2-1	NA	few	TGCAGTGCTCTAAGCCGGGGTTCCGATGAGCAGTTCTTC	CSALSRGSDEQFF
TRBV20-1	TRBJ2-1	TRBD2	NA	TGCAGTGTCGGGGGGGCCGGTACCTATGAGCAGTTCTTC	CSVGGAGTYEQFF
TRBV7-9	TRBJ2-1	TRBD2	few	TGTGCCAGCAGCTTAGTAGCGGGAGTATACAATGAGCAGTTCTTC	CASSLVAGVYNEQFF
TRBV18	TRBJ2-7	NA	NA	TGTGCCAGCTCGCGGGAAGACCTCCTCTACGAGCAGTACTTC	CASSREDLLYEQYF
TRBV11-2	TRBJ2-7	NA	once	TGTGCCAGCAGCCTCAACAGGGTGAAATACGGGCAGTACTTC	CASSLNRVKYGQYF
TRBV20-1	TRBJ1-4	NA	NA	TGCAGTGCTAGAGATTTGGCGGCTGCAACTAATGAAAAACTGTTTTTT	CSARDLAAATNEKLFF
TRBV28	TRBJ1-1	NA	few	TGTGCCAGCAGTATCACCGGGAACACTGAAGCTTTCTTT	CASSITGNTEAFF
TRBV20-1	TRBJ2-3	NA	NA	TGCAGTGCTAGAGATCAGCTCAGTTATCCAGATACGCAGTATTTT	CSARDQLSYPDTQYF
TRBV20-1	TRBJ2-1	NA	NA	TGCAGTGCTAGAGATCCCAGTGGCGGGTACACCTACAATGAGCAGTTCTTC	CSARDPSGGYTYNEQFF
TRBV15	TRBJ2-5	NA	NA	TGTGCCACCAGTAGAACGGGGGAGACCCAGTACTTC	CATSRTGETQYF
TRBV4-1	TRBJ2-3	NA	NA	TGCGCCAGCAGACAAGGCGAGGGGGGTACGCAGTATTTT	CASRQGEGGTQYF
TRBV29-1	TRBJ2-5	TRBD1	few	TGCAGCGTTCCCGACAGGGGGGTCGGAGAGACCCAGTACTTC	CSVPDRGVGETQYF
TRBV20-1	TRBJ2-3	TRBD2	NA	TGCAGTGCTAGACCCCACCGGCCTAGCGGGGGGCTAGATACGCAGTATTTT	CSARPHRPSGGLDTQYF
TRBV7-2	TRBJ1-4	NA	NA	TGTGCCAGCAGCTCTAAATACTCCGCAACTAATGAAAAACTGTTTTTT	CASSSKYSATNEKLFF
TRBV7-9	TRBJ2-3	TRBD1	NA	TGTGCCAGCAGCCCACCCGGCCGTTTAGGACAGGGGGCCACAGATACGCAGTATTTT	CASSPPGRLGQGATDTQYF
TRBV12-3/TRBV12-4	TRBJ2-1	NA	NA	TGTGCCAGCAGCTCCAAAATACATTACAATGAGCAGTTCTTC	CASSSKIHYNEQFF
TRBV9	TRBJ2-7	TRBD1	NA	TGTGCCAGCAGCGGCCGGACAGGCTACGAGCAGTACTTC	CASSGRTGYEQYF
TRBV7-9	TRBJ2-3	TRBD1	many	TGTGCCAGCCATTCCGGTGACAGGGGAGATGATACGCAGTATTTT	CASHSGDRGDDTQYF
TRBV7-7	TRBJ2-5	NA	NA	TGTGCCAGCAGCTTAGGGTTTAGGGGTGTGGAGACCCAGTACTTC	CASSLGFRGVETQYF
TRBV18	TRBJ2-7	NA	NA	TGTGCCAGCTCACGTCAGGGGCCAACCTACGAGCAGTACTTC	CASSRQGPTYEQYF
TRBV19	TRBJ2-1	TRBD1	NA	TGTGCCAGTAGTATAGGAATACAGGGGCTAGGGAGCAATGAGCAGTTCTTC	CASSIGIQGLGSNEQFF
TRBV29-1	TRBJ2-7	NA	NA	TGCAGCCCAGAGGGCGGCGCGGTATTATCCTACGAGCAGTACTTC	CSPEGGAVLSYEQYF
TRBV24-1	TRBJ2-7	NA	NA	TGTGCCAGCGAGTTACTCCGTTTGTGTCCGGAGCAGTACTTC	CASELLRLCPEQYF
TRBV29-1	TRBJ2-5	TRBD2	NA	TGCAGCGTGCGGAAGACTAGCTCCCAAGAGACCCAGTACTTC	CSVRKTSSQETQYF
TRBV7-6	TRBJ2-3	TRBD2	few	TGTGCCAGCACAGAGCGGGACCAATTCACAGATACGCAGTATTTT	CASTERDQFTDTQYF
TRBV7-9	TRBJ2-1	NA	NA	TGTGCCAGCAGCTCCAGCCAATCGTACAATGAGCAGTTCTTC	CASSSSQSYNEQFF
TRBV20-1	TRBJ1-2	NA	few	TGCAGTGCGCTCACAGAGATAGGGGTGGGGGGCTACACCTTC	CSALTEIGVGGYTF
TRBV6-1	TRBJ2-5	TRBD2	few	TGTGCCAGCAGTCAGGGATGGGGGGGAGAGACCCAGTACTTC	CASSQGWGGETQYF
TRBV12-3/TRBV12-4	TRBJ1-4	TRBD1	few	TGTGCCAGCAGTTTACGACAGGGGAGCGAAAAACTGTTTTTT	CASSLRQGSEKLFF
TRBV28	TRBJ2-7	NA	few	TGTGCCAGCAGTTCACCAGGGTCGGGGGTTTACGAGCAGTACTTC	CASSSPGSGVYEQYF
TRBV7-3	TRBJ2-7	TRBD1	NA	TGTGCCAGCAGCCCGGGACAGGAGTTCTCCTACGAGCAGTACTTC	CASSPGQEFSYEQYF
TRBV6-6	TRBJ1-1	NA	NA	TGTGCCAGCAGTTACTCCCACGGGACACAGAACACTGAAGCTTTCTTT	CASSYSHGTQNTEAFF
TRBV20-1	TRBJ2-3	TRBD2	NA	TGCTGTGCTGGGACTAGCGGGCCTCAGACTAGCACAGATACGCAGTATTTT	CCAGTSGPQTSTDTQYF
TRBV7-9	TRBJ1-1	NA	NA	TGTGCCAGCAGCTTAGCGCCGGGGGTCACTGAAGCTTTCTTT	CASSLAPGVTEAFF
TRBV9	TRBJ2-5	NA	few	TGTGCCAGCAGTGAAACCGGGGGGCGGTGGGAGACCCAGTACTTC	CASSETGGRWETQYF
TRBV10-3	TRBJ2-7	NA	NA	TGTGCCATCAGGATGACAGGACTTGACGAGCAGTACTTC	CAIRMTGLDEQYF
TRBV20-1	TRBJ2-7	NA	few	TGCAGTGCTAGCACAGGGATTAGATACGAGCAGTACTTC	CSASTGIRYEQYF
TRBV4-3	TRBJ2-7	TRBD1	NA	TGCGCCAGCAGCCAGTATCGGACAGGGTCTTTCTACGAGCAGTACTTC	CASSQYRTGSFYEQYF
TRBV6-1	TRBJ2-7	NA	NA	TGTGCCAGCACTTACACTGAGGTTGAACGTCAGTACTTC	CASTYTEVERQYF
TRBV29-1	TRBJ2-5	NA	NA	TGCAGCGTTGAAGAGCAGAAAGAGACCCAGTACTTC	CSVEEQKETQYF
TRBV20-1	TRBJ1-5	NA	NA	TGCAGTGCTAGAGCTGCGGTGGACAATCAGCCCCAGCATTTT	CSARAAVDNQPQHF
TRBV15	TRBJ1-6	NA	once	TGTGCCACCAGCAACGAACAAGGGTATAATCCACCCCTCCACTTT	CATSNEQGYNPPLHF
TRBV12-3/TRBV12-4	TRBJ2-7	NA	NA	TGTGCCAGCAGTTTCGGGTTCCGAGGGAACGAGCAGTACTTC	CASSFGFRGNEQYF
TRBV5-1	TRBJ2-7	NA	many	TGCGCCAGCAGCTTGGACCCCGCGGGTCGGTCTGGATGGCAGTACTTC	CASSLDPAGRSGWQYF
TRBV18	TRBJ1-2	NA	NA	TGTGCCAGCTCACCACCGTCAGGGTATGGCTACACCTTC	CASSPPSGYGYTF
TRBV27	TRBJ2-5	NA	few	TGTGCCAGCAGTTTGTCACTTTTGGAGACCCAGTACTTC	CASSLSLLETQYF
TRBV27	TRBJ2-1	TRBD2	few	TGTGCCAGCAGTTTAATCTTGGCTAGCGGTTACAATGAGCAGTTCTTC	CASSLILASGYNEQFF
TRBV6-1	TRBJ2-7	NA	NA	TGTGCCAGCGCGGACCGAAACATTGGCATGAATATCGTGTACGAGCAGTACTTC	CASADRNIGMNIVYEQYF
TRBV15	TRBJ1-2	NA	NA	TGTGCCACCAGCAGAGATCTCATCGAAACACTCGACCGCTACACCTTC	CATSRDLIETLDRYTF
TRBV12-3/TRBV12-4	TRBJ2-6	NA	NA	TGTGCCAGCAGTCAAGGGGACGGGGGCTCTGGGGCCAACGTCCTGACTTTC	CASSQGDGGSGANVLTF
TRBV6-6	TRBJ2-7	TRBD2	NA	TGTGCCAGCAGGAAGGGAGGCGGGGGGATCTCCTACGAGCAGTACTTC	CASRKGGGGISYEQYF
TRBV6-5	TRBJ1-2	NA	few	TGTGCCAGCAGTTACTCAGGCACAGGCGCCAACTATGGCTACACCTTC	CASSYSGTGANYGYTF
TRBV20-1	TRBJ1-2	NA	few	TGCAGTGCACCATCGGACAGCCTCGACCGCTACACCTTC	CSAPSDSLDRYTF